This TCR beta chain came from a study of Graves' ophthalmopathy and Graves' hyperthyroidism. This clonotype was recorded many times. What it recognizes is unknown. Study outcomes and limitations: Using a 13-signature model, the authors split ophthalmopathy from stable hyperthyroidism, with 85% to 90% sensitivity and 75% to 82% specificity. Appearing in blood as well were most expanded thyroid clonotypes above 0.001 frequency.

If patients had other autoimmune diseases, uncontrolled infections, pregnancy or lactation, they were excluded. Symptoms, serum thyroxine and TRAb, thyroid ultrasound, and orbital computed tomography formed the diagnostic basis. This CDR3 is built from 15 residues. In germline, CDR1 is GTSNPN, CDR2 SVGIG (reference sequence). V lost 2 bases and J lost 5, with 19 bases in between. RNA transcripts were the source from which TCR beta CDR3 regions were amplified. First-round RT-PCR with HTBI primers preceded a second-round multiplex PCR. In TCRdb, the multiplex PCR reads were re-called with MiXCR into one record per CDR3 protein. The sample contains roughly 480,000 distinct CDR3 sequences, approximately 15% of which appear only once.

This clonotype was sampled from a woman aged 30 to 39 with Graves' ophthalmopathy. This chain links TRBV30 with TRBJ2-7; D is unclear. The sequenced sample was blood. The CDR3 DNA reads TGTGCCTGGAGTACGGGCAGGAAACATTTCAACGAGCAGTACTTC. Its translation is CAWSTGRKHFNEQYF.